Reported below is one T cell receptor (beta chain). As yet, its antigen is unknown. This entry comes from a study of CD8+ T cells in alopecia areata. Whole-study results and caveats: Many expanded lesional clones persisted in scalp and blood during tofacitinib treatment.

CDR1 and CDR2 (germline): MNHEY, SVGAGI. The CDR3 is 16 amino acids. The V end was cut by 0 bases, the J end by 2 bases, with 11 bases between. Regarding treatment: oral pan-JAK inhibitor, 5-10 mg twice daily. cDNA prepared by RNA extraction and subsequent reverse transcription served as the template for sequencing. Profiling relied on immunoSEQ multiplex PCR, and the TCRdb table lists in-frame clones only, not all of them. This table has 150,000 to 200,000 clones, 51% appearing once. Sequencing used CD8+ T cells sorted from blood, obtained at approximately week 51, from a patient treated with tofacitinib. This receptor was obtained from a human donor with alopecia areata. This chain connects TRBV6-5 to TRBJ2-1; the D is unclear. CDR3 protein: CASSYSWEPAYNEQFF. CDR3 nucleotides: TGTGCCAGCAGTTACTCATGGGAACCCGCCTACAATGAGCAGTTCTTC.